Presented here are 26 T cell receptor beta chains from one specimen sequenced in a study of cytomegalovirus exposure and HLA in healthy donors. PCR involved 60 Vbeta and 13 Jbeta primers. Sequenced by immunoSEQ multiplex PCR; TCRdb stores in-frame clones only, minus some. The sample holds some 150,000 clones, 75% to 90% seen once. The sample was PBMCs. The receptors shown here come from a man in his forties in good health and CMV-seronegative.

The rearrangement uses TRBV27 and TRBJ2-2; possible D gene TRBD1, 6 bases. V lost 1 base and J 2 bases, leaving 17 bases between the germline ends. There are 18 residues in the CDR3. Germline assignment: CDR1 MNHEY and CDR2 SMNVEV (reference sequence). CDR3 nucleotides: TGTGCCAGCAGTTTATTCGCAGGGGAAGGTCTAAACACCGGGGAGCTGTTTTTT. Translated: CASSLFAGEGLNTGELFF.

The chain links TRBV19 to TRBJ1-3; D is undetermined. Trimming left V 3 bases short and J 2 bases short, with 8 bases between. The V gene's germline CDR1 is LNHDA and CDR2 SQIVND (reference sequence). The CDR3 is made up of 14 amino acids. The CDR3 DNA reads as TGTGCCAGTAGTATGAGGGTAACTGGAAACACCATATATTTT. Amino acids: CASSMRVTGNTIYF.

This rearrangement joins TRBV27 to TRBJ1-5; the D gene is possibly TRBD1 (6 bases). Trimming left V 3 bases short and J 2 bases short, with 17 bases between. This CDR3 has 17 residues. Germline lookup yields CDR1 MNHEY and CDR2 SMNVEV (reference sequence). This CDR3 reads CASSLAGGGPGNQPQHF. In DNA, the CDR3 is TGTGCCAGCAGTTTGGCGGGAGGGGGGCCCGGCAATCAGCCCCAGCATTTT.

The V and J genes are TRBV15 and TRBJ2-7, with a possible D match to TRBD2 (6 bases). The CDR3 has 15 amino acids. Trimming shortened V by 3 bases and J by 0 bases, and 12 bases separated the two germline ends. Germline lookup yields CDR1 LNHNV and CDR2 YYDKDF (reference sequence). The CDR3 bases are TGTGCCACCAGCAGCTATATCGGGAGCTCCTACGAGCAGTACTTC. Translation gives CATSSYIGSSYEQYF.

The chain has TRBV6-1 and TRBJ2-1; TRBD2 aligns across 7 bases. V trimming: 8 bases; J trimming: 7 bases; junction bases outside the gene matches: 11. Germline V gene sequence: CDR1 MNHNS, CDR2 SASEGT. CDR3 size: 14 residues. The CDR3 DNA sequence: TGTGCCAGCGAGCGGGGTGGGGTGGGGAATGAGCAGTTCTTC. Protein sequence: CASERGGVGNEQFF.

This chain uses TRBV18 with TRBJ1-4, with 9 bases that match TRBD1. The CDR3 covers 15 residues. The germline gives CDR1 KGHSH, CDR2 LQKENI. Trimming cost V 2 bases and J 5 bases; bases outside gene matches: 3. CDR3 coding DNA: TGTGCCAGCTCACCATGGGACAGGGAAAATGAAAAACTGTTTTTT. Translating gives CASSPWDRENEKLFF.

This rearrangement joins TRBV7-9 to TRBJ1-2; 7 nucleotides align to TRBD1. Germline V CDR1 and CDR2: SEHNR, FQNEAQ (reference sequence). CDR3 length: 16 amino acids. J was trimmed by 1 base and V by 5 bases; bases with no gene match: 10. CDR3 sequence: CASSRDSSFYNYGYTF. The CDR3 DNA follows: TGTGCCAGCAGCAGGGACAGTAGCTTCTATAACTATGGCTACACCTTC.

The chain couples TRBV29-1 to TRBJ2-1, with 9 bases fitting TRBD1. The V and J ends lost 1 base and 0 bases, in that order; junction bases with no gene match: 7. The CDR3 length is 17 residues. CDR1 is SQVTM, CDR2 ANQGSEA, per germline. The CDR3 here is CSVEVTGQGSSYNEQFF. The CDR3 DNA sequence: TGCAGCGTTGAAGTTACCGGACAGGGGAGCTCCTACAATGAGCAGTTCTTC.

The chain recombines TRBV9 with TRBJ1-2, with a weak D call TRBD1 (5 bases). This CDR3 spans 12 amino acids. The V and J ends lost 2 bases and 8 bases respectively, with 10 bases between them. Looked up from germline, CDR1 is SGDLS and CDR2 is YYNGEE. CDR3: CASSVSGGGYTF. As DNA, the CDR3 is TGTGCCAGCAGCGTCTCCGGGGGGGGCTACACCTTC.

With regard to this clone: Mismatch with germline at one junction end may stem from a read error. This chain joins TRBV7-9 and TRBJ2-7; D remains ambiguous. The CDR3 loop spans 14 amino acids. Germline CDR1 and CDR2: SEHNR and FQNEAQ (reference sequence). This CDR3 reads CSSSAPRVAWEQYF. The DNA of the CDR3 is TGTTCCAGCAGCGCCCCTCGGGTAGCTTGGGAGCAGTACTTC.

The rearrangement links TRBV5-6 to TRBJ2-3, with D maybe TRBD2 (6 bases). Trimming took off 0 bases at V and 4 bases at J, with 18 bases between the two ends. Germline CDR1 is SGHDT and CDR2 is YYEEEE. CDR3 length: 17 amino acids. This CDR3 is CASSLGEGVVAADTQYF. In DNA form, the CDR3 reads TGTGCCAGCAGCTTGGGAGAGGGAGTGGTAGCGGCAGATACGCAGTATTTT. The entire variable domain, with the rest obtained from reference TRBV5-6 and TRBJ2-3, is as follows: DAGVTQSPTHLIKTRGQQVTLRCSPKSGHDTVSWYQQALGQGPQFIFQYYEEEERQRGNFPDRFSGHQFPNYSSELNVNALLLGDSALYLCASSLGEGVVAADTQYFGPGTRLTVL.

The chain employs TRBV4-3 and TRBJ2-6; 7 bases agree with TRBD1. V gave up 2 bases and J gave up 0 bases; unmatched junction bases: 7. The germline V gene encodes CDR1 LGHNA and CDR2 YSLEER. The CDR3 sequence is 18 residues long. The CDR3 region is CASSQKQGTYSGANVLTF. In nucleotides, the CDR3 is TGCGCCAGCAGCCAAAAACAGGGGACATACTCTGGGGCCAACGTCCTGACTTTC.

The chain recombines TRBV4-1 with TRBJ1-2, with D hard to call. The ends were cut back, 0 bases at V and 2 bases at J, with 10 bases in the middle. From germline, CDR1 is MGHRA and CDR2 YSYEKL. This CDR3 has 15 residues. CDR3 sequence (DNA): TGCGCCAGCAGCCAAGATGGGAGGGAAAACTATGGCTACACCTTC. It is translated as CASSQDGRENYGYTF.

This rearrangement joins TRBV19 to TRBJ2-5, with 12 bases identical to TRBD2. Germline V gives CDR1 LNHDA, CDR2 SQIVND (reference sequence). This CDR3 is built from 15 residues. Trimming took 2 bases from V and 5 from J; bases not matched to a gene: 3. The chain's CDR3 is CASSIRLAGVETQYF. CDR3 DNA: TGTGCCAGTAGTATACGACTAGCGGGAGTGGAGACCCAGTACTTC.

V is TRBV10-3 and J is TRBJ1-5, with D possibly being TRBD1 (5 bases). Trimming took off 5 bases at V and 3 bases at J, with 11 bases between the two ends. The CDR3 spans 14 residues. In germline, CDR1 is ENHRY, CDR2 SYGVKD. CDR3 sequence: CAISTMGLNQPQHF. The CDR3 DNA reads as TGTGCCATCAGTACCATGGGGCTCAATCAGCCCCAGCATTTT.

This clone was recorded once. The chain recombines TRBV5-1 with TRBJ1-4; 8 nucleotides match TRBD1. This CDR3 spans 14 amino acids. Germline V gene lookup returns CDR1 SGHRS and CDR2 YFSETQ. The junction had 6 bases not matched to a gene; V was cut back by 3 bases and J by 8 bases. CDR3 sequence: CASSYGQGNEKLFF. Here the CDR3 DNA reads TGCGCCAGCAGCTATGGACAGGGAAACGAAAAACTGTTTTTT.

V gene TRBV7-8 combines with J gene TRBJ2-5; TRBD1 might be the D (6 bases). V was shortened by 7 bases and J by 1 base, with 10 bases between the two germline ends. This CDR3 is built from 13 residues. Per germline, CDR1 SGHVS and CDR2 FQNEAQ. The chain's CDR3 is CASIGDTQETQYF. DNA for the CDR3: TGTGCCAGCATAGGGGACACCCAAGAGACCCAGTACTTC. Based on the CDR3 plus reference TRBV7-8 and TRBJ2-5, the full variable domain is GAGVSQSPRYKVAKRGQDVALRCDPISGHVSLFWYQQALGQGPEFLTYFQNEAQLDKSGLPSDRFFAERPEGSVSTLKIQRTQQEDSAVYLCASIGDTQETQYFGPGTRLLVL.

This sequence joins TRBV2 and TRBJ2-7, with 9 bases fitting TRBD2. CDR3 size: 15 residues. CDR1 and CDR2 (germline): SNHLY, FYNNEI. The V gene end was trimmed by 6 bases and the J gene end by 3 bases; junction bases not matched to a gene: 9. The CDR3 reads CASSQGLATFYEQYF. As DNA, the CDR3 is TGTGCCAGCAGCCAAGGACTAGCGACGTTCTACGAGCAGTACTTC.

V gene TRBV28 combines with J gene TRBJ2-2; 7 positions agree with TRBD1. The CDR3 is 15 residues long. V dropped 10 bases and J dropped 2; count of bases not matched to a gene: 10. CDR1 is MDHEN, CDR2 SYDVKM, per germline. This chain's CDR3 is CAIRTGTVNTGELFF. CDR3 DNA sequence: TGTGCCATTCGAACCGGGACAGTTAACACCGGGGAGCTGTTTTTT. Full variable domain (remainder filled in from reference TRBV28 and TRBJ2-2): DVKVTQSSRYLVKRTGEKVFLECVQDMDHENMFWYRQDPGLGLRLIYFSYDVKMKEKGDIPEGYSVSREKKERFSLILESASTNQTSMYLCAIRTGTVNTGELFFGEGSRLTVL.

The gene calls are TRBV18 and TRBJ1-1; 8 bases agree with TRBD1. The CDR3 length is 15 residues. CDR1 and CDR2 from the germline V gene are KGHSH and LQKENI. Trimming removed 6 bases from V and 1 base from J; junction bases left unmatched: 7. CDR3 sequence (DNA): TGTGCCAGCTCCCTCGTCAGGGGGCCGAACACTGAAGCTTTCTTT. Protein: CASSLVRGPNTEAFF.

The CDR3 DNA follows: TGTGCCAGCAGAACTTACAGGGAAAACATTCAGTACTTC. It yields the protein CASRTYRENIQYF. This chain uses TRBV6-5 with TRBJ2-4; a possible D gene is TRBD1 (6 bases). Trimming took 6 bases from V and 5 from J, leaving 11 bases between them. Germline V gives CDR1 MNHEY, CDR2 SVGAGI. This CDR3 contains 13 residues.

The gene calls are TRBV4-1 and TRBJ2-7, with 7 positions matching TRBD2. This CDR3 spans 14 amino acids. The ends lost 0 bases at V and 3 bases at J; junction bases unmatched: 2. Germline V CDR1 and CDR2: MGHRA, YSYEKL. Written as DNA, the CDR3 is TGCGCCAGCAGCCAAGAGGGGACTAACTACGAGCAGTACTTC. This translates into CASSQEGTNYEQYF.

The V gene is TRBV18, the J gene TRBJ1-5; TRBD1 matches 7 bases. The germline gives CDR1 KGHSH, CDR2 LQKENI. Trimming took 3 bases from V and 3 from J; bases not matched to a gene: 2. The CDR3 has 14 amino acids. CDR3 sequence (DNA): TGTGCCAGCTCACCCGGACAGGCCAATCAGCCCCAGCATTTT. Residues: CASSPGQANQPQHF.

This rearrangement joins TRBV11-2 to TRBJ2-1; 13 positions match TRBD2. With V trimmed by 2 bases and J by 7 bases, 2 bases remained unmatched. This CDR3 has 15 amino acids. CDR1 and CDR2 from the germline V gene are SGHAT and FQNNGV. CDR3 loop: CASSLTSGRENEQFF. The CDR3 nucleotides are TGTGCCAGCAGCTTAACTAGCGGGAGGGAGAATGAGCAGTTCTTC.

The chain carries TRBV10-3 and TRBJ1-5; D may be TRBD1 (5 bases). Looked up from germline, CDR1 is ENHRY and CDR2 is SYGVKD. This CDR3 spans 14 amino acids. V dropped 6 bases and J dropped 7 bases, with 16 bases sitting between them. The CDR3 is CAISTDNNGQPQHF. The CDR3, as DNA: TGTGCCATCAGCACGGACAACAACGGGCAGCCCCAGCATTTT.

V gene TRBV19 combines with J gene TRBJ1-3, with D tentatively TRBD1 (6 bases). This CDR3 has 16 residues. Looked up from germline, CDR1 is LNHDA and CDR2 is SQIVND (reference sequence). V was trimmed by 4 bases and J by 0 bases, leaving 13 bases between them. CDR3 DNA: TGTGCCAGTAGTAGCCGGGACACCTACTCTGGAAACACCATATATTTT. Translated, it gives CASSSRDTYSGNTIYF.